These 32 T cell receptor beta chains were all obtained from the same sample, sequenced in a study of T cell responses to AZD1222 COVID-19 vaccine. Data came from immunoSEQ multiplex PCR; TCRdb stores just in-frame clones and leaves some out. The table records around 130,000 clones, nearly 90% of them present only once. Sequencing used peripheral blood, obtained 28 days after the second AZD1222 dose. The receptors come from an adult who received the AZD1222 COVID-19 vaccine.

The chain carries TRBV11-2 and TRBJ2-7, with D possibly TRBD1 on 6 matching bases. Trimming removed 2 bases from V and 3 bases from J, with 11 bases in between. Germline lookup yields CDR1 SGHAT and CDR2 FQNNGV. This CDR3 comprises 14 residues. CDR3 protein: CASSLSRQDYEQYF. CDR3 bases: TGTGCCAGCAGCTTATCTCGACAGGACTACGAGCAGTACTTC.

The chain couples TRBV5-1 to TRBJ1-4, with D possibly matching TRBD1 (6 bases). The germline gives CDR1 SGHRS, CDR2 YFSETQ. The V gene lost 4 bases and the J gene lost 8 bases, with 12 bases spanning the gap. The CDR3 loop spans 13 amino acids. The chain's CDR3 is CASSPDSSEKLFF. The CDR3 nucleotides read TGCGCCAGCAGCCCGGACAGTAGCGAAAAACTGTTTTTT.

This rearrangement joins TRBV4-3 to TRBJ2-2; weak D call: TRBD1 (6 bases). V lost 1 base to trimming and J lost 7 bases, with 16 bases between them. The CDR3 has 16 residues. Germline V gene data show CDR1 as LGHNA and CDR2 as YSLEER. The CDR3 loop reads CASSQGWAGENGELFF. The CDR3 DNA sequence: TGCGCCAGCAGCCAAGGCTGGGCAGGGGAAAACGGGGAGCTGTTTTTT.

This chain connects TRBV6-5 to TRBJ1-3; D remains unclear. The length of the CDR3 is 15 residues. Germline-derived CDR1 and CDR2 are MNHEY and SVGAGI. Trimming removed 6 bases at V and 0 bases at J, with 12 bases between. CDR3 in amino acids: CASRPDVYSGNTIYF. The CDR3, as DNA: TGTGCCAGCAGACCCGACGTCTACTCTGGAAACACCATATATTTT.

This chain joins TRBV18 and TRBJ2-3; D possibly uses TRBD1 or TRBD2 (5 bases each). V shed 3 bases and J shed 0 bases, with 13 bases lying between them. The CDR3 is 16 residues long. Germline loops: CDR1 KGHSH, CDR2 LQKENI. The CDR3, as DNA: TGTGCCAGCTCACCTACCTCATGGGGGAGCACAGATACGCAGTATTTT. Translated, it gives CASSPTSWGSTDTQYF.

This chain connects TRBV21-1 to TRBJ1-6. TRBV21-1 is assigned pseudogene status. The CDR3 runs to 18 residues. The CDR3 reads CASSARGWGKSYNSPLHF. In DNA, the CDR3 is TGTGCCAGCAGCGCCCGCGGGTGGGGGAAATCCTATAATTCACCCCTCCACTTT.

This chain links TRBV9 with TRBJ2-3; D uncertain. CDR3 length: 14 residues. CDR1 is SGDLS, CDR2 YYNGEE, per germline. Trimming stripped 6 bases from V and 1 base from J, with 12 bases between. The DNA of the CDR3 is TGTGCCAGCAATGTGGCGAGTCGCACAGATACGCAGTATTTT. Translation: CASNVASRTDTQYF.

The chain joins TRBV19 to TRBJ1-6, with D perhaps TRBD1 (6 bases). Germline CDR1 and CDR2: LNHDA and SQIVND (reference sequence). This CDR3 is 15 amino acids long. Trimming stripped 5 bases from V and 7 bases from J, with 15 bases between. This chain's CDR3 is CASSSYRAQNSPLHF. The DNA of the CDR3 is TGTGCCAGTAGTTCCTACAGGGCTCAAAATTCACCCCTCCACTTT.

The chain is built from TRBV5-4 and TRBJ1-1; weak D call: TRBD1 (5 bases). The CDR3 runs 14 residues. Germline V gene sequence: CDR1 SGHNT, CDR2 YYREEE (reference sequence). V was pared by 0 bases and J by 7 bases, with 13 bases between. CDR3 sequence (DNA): TGTGCCAGCAGCTTGGCCCCCCCGGGGCATGAAGCTTTCTTT. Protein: CASSLAPPGHEAFF. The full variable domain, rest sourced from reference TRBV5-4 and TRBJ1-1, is ETGVTQSPTHLIKTRGQQVTLRCSSQSGHNTVSWYQQALGQGPQFIFQYYREEENGRGNFPPRFSGLQFPNYSSELNVNALELDDSALYLCASSLAPPGHEAFFGQGTRLTVV.

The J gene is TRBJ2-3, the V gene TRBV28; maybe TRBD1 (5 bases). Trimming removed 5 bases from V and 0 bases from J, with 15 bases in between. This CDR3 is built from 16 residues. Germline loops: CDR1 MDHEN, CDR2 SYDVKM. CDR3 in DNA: TGTGCCAGCAGTCCCCAAGGGGCGACTAGCACAGATACGCAGTATTTT. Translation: CASSPQGATSTDTQYF.

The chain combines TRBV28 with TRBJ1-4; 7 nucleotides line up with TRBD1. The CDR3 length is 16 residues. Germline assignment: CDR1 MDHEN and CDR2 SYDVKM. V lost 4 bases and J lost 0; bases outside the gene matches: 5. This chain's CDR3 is CASSSGQTATNEKLFF. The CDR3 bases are TGTGCCAGCAGTTCGGGACAGACTGCAACTAATGAAAAACTGTTTTTT.

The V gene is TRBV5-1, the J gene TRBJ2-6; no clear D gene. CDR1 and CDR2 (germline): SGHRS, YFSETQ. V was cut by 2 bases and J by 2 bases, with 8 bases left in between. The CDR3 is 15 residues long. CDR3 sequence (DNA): TGCGCCAGCAGCTTAGACAAAACTGGGGCCAACGTCCTGACTTTC. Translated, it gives CASSLDKTGANVLTF.

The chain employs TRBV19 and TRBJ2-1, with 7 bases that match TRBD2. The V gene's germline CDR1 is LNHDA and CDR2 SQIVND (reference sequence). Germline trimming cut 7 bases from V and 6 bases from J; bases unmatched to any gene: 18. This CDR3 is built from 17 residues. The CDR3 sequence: CASNTIYAGVGSNEQFF. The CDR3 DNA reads TGTGCCAGTAATACTATTTATGCGGGAGTAGGTTCCAATGAGCAGTTCTTC.

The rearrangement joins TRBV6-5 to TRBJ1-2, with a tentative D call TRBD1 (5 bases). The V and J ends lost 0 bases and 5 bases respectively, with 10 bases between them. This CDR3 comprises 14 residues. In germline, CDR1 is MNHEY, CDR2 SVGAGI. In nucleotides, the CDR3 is TGTGCCAGCAGTTACTCAACAGGCGGATATGGCTACACCTTC. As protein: CASSYSTGGYGYTF.

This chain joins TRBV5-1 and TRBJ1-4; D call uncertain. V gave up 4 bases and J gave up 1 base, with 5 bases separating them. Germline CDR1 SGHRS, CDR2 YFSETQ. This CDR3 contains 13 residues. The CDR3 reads CASSTRTNEKLFF. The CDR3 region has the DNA TGCGCCAGCAGCACCCGAACTAATGAAAAACTGTTTTTT.

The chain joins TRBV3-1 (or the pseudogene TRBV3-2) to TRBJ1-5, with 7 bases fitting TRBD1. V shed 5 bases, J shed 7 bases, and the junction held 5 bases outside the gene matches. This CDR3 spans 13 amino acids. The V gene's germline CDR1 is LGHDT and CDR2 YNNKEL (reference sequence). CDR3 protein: CASSDREGQPQHF. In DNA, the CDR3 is TGTGCCAGCAGCGACAGGGAAGGGCAGCCCCAGCATTTT.

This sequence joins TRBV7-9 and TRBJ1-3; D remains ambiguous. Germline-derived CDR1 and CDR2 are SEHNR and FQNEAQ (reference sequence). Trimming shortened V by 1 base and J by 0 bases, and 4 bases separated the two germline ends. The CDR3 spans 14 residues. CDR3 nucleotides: TGTGCCAGCAGCTTAGGATACTCTGGAAACACCATATATTTT. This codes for CASSLGYSGNTIYF.

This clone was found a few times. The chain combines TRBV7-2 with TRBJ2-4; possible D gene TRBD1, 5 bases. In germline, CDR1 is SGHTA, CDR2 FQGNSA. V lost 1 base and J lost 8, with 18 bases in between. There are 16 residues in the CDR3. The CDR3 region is CASSLGGTGVGDIQYF. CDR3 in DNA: TGTGCCAGCAGCTTAGGGGGTACCGGAGTAGGGGACATTCAGTACTTC.

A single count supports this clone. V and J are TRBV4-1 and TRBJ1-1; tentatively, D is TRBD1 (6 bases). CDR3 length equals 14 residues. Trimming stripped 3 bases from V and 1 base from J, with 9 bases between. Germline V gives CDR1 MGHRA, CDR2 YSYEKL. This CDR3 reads CASSHGQSNTEAFF. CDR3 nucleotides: TGCGCCAGCAGCCACGGACAGTCGAACACTGAAGCTTTCTTT.

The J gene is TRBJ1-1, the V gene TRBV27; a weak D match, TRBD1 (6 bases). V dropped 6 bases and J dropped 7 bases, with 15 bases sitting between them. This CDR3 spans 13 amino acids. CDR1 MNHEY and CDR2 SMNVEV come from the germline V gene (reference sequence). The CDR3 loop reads CASSIAGHVEAFF. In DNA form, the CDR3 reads TGTGCCAGCAGCATCGCGGGACACGTTGAAGCTTTCTTT.

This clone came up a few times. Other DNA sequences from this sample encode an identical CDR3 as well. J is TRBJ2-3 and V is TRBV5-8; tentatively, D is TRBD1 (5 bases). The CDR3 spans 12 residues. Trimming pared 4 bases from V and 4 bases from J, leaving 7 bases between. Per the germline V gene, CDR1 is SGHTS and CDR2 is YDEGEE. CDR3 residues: CASSLRADTQYF. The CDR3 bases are TGTGCCAGCAGCCTCAGGGCAGATACGCAGTATTTT.

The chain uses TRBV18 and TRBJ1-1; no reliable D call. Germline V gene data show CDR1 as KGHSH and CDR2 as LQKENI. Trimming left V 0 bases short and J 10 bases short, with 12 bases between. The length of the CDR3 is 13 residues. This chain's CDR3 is CASSPPEGHPAFF. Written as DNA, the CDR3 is TGTGCCAGCTCACCACCGGAGGGTCATCCAGCTTTCTTT.

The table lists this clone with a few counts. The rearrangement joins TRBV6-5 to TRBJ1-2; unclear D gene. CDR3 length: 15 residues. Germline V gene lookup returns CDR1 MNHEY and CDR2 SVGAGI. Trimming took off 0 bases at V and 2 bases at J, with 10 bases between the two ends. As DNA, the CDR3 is TGTGCCAGCAGTTACTCGATGGTGGGGAACTATGGCTACACCTTC. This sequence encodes CASSYSMVGNYGYTF.

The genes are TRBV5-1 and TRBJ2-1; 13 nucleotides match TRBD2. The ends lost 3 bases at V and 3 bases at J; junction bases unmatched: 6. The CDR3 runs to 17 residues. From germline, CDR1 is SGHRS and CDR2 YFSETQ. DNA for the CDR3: TGCGCCAGCAGCTCCGGACTAGCGGGAGTCTACTACAATGAGCAGTTCTTC. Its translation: CASSSGLAGVYYNEQFF.

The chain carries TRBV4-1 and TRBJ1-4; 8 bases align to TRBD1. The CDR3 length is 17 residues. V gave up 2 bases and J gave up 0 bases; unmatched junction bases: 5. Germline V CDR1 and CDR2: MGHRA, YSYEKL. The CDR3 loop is CASSQRDRRTTNEKLFF. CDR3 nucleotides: TGCGCCAGCAGCCAACGGGACAGGAGAACAACTAATGAAAAACTGTTTTTT.

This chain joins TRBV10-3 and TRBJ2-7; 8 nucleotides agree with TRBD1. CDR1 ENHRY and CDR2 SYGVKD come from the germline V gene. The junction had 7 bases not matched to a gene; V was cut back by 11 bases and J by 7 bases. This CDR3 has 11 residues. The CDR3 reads CAARGPMEQYF. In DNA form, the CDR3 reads TGTGCCGCCAGGGGGCCTATGGAGCAGTACTTC.

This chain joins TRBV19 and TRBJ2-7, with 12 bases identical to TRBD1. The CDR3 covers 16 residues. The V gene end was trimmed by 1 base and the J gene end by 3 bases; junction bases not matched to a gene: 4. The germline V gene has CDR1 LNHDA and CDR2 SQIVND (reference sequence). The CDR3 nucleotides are TGTGCCAGTAGTATAGGGGGACAGGGGGCCTTCTACGAGCAGTACTTC. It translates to CASSIGGQGAFYEQYF.

CDR3 nucleotide sequence: TGCGCCAGCAGCCAACGAGGGGGGGCGGACAATGAGCAGTTCTTC. Translated, it gives CASSQRGGADNEQFF. The genes are TRBV4-3 and TRBJ2-1, with D possibly TRBD2 on 7 matching bases. This CDR3 spans 15 amino acids. CDR1 LGHNA and CDR2 YSLEER come from the germline V gene. V was pared by 2 bases and J by 5 bases, with 13 bases between.

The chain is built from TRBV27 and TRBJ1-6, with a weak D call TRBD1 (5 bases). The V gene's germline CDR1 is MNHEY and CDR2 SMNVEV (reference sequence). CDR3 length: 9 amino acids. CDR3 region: CGRGAHLHF. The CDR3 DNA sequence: TGTGGAAGAGGGGCCCACCTCCACTTT.

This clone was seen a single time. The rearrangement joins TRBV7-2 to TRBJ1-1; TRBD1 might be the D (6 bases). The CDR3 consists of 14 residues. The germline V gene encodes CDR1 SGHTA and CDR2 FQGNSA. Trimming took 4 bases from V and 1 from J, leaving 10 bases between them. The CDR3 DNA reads TGTGCCAGCAGCTCCGGACAGACGAACACTGAAGCTTTCTTT. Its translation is CASSSGQTNTEAFF. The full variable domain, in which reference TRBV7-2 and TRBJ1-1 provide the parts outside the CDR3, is GAGVSQSPSNKVTEKGKDVELRCDPISGHTALYWYRQSLGQGLEFLIYFQGNSAPDKSGLPSDRFSAERTGGSVSTLTIQRTQQEDSAVYLCASSSGQTNTEAFFGQGTRLTVV.

The CDR3 sequence: CASNKDYSFPGEKLFF. Here the CDR3 DNA reads TGTGCCAGCAATAAGGACTATTCGTTCCCGGGCGAAAAACTGTTTTTT. V is TRBV2 and J is TRBJ1-4; D call uncertain. The CDR3 extends over 16 amino acids. The ends were cut back, 7 bases at V and 8 bases at J, with 23 bases in the middle. The germline V gene encodes CDR1 SNHLY and CDR2 FYNNEI.

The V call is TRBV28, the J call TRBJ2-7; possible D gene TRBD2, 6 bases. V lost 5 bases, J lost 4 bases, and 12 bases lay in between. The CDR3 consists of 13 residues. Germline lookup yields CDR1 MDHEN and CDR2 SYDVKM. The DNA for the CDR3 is TGTGCCAGCAGTGGGGGGACTGTATACGAGCAGTACTTC. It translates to CASSGGTVYEQYF.